The rows below give T cell receptor beta chains drawn from one sample of a study of cytomegalovirus exposure and HLA in healthy donors. Sequencing was performed with immunoSEQ multiplex PCR; in TCRdb, only in-frame clones are kept and a portion is missing. This sample carries approximately 110,000 clones, 74% of them seen once, and the ten largest clones take 4% to 5%. Sample: PBMCs. The source of these receptors is a woman in her fifties or sixties in good health and CMV-seropositive. Each CDR3 is given with its conserved first and last residue. The order of the fields is V gene, J gene, clone size, D gene, CDR3 protein, CDR3 DNA. A D gene is named only where the DNA matches it firmly. Size values are once, few and many counts, or a class for expanded clones, and some rows have none.

TRBV5-6	TRBJ1-5	NA	TRBD1	CASSRDRGGGNQPQHF	TGTGCCAGCAGCCGTGACAGGGGAGGAGGCAATCAGCCCCAGCATTTT
TRBV10-2	TRBJ1-6	few	TRBD1	CASSEDRGPWSPLHF	TGCGCCAGCAGTGAGGACAGGGGGCCTTGGTCACCCCTCCACTTT
TRBV7-8	TRBJ1-4	NA	NA	CASSLIRGEKLFF	TGTGCCAGCAGCTTAATCCGGGGTGAAAAACTGTTTTTT
TRBV2	TRBJ1-2	few	NA	CASPAPGDSYGYTF	TGTGCCAGCCCTGCTCCAGGGGATAGCTATGGCTACACCTTC
TRBV6-1	TRBJ2-4	NA	TRBD2	CASTGEGRRNIQYF	TGTGCCAGCACCGGGGAGGGGAGGCGAAACATTCAGTACTTC
TRBV28	TRBJ1-2	NA	TRBD1	CASTEEQGANYGYTF	TGTGCCAGCACCGAAGAACAGGGGGCGAACTATGGCTACACCTTC
TRBV9	TRBJ2-7	NA	TRBD2	CASSVGGGDYEQYF	TGTGCCAGCAGCGTAGGCGGGGGGGACTACGAGCAGTACTTC
TRBV10-3	TRBJ1-1	NA	TRBD1	CAISVGTDFEAFF	TGTGCCATCAGTGTAGGGACAGATTTTGAAGCTTTCTTT
TRBV2	TRBJ1-4	NA	NA	CASSEARANEKLFF	TGTGCCAGCAGTGAAGCGCGAGCTAATGAAAAACTGTTTTTT
TRBV18	TRBJ2-1	NA	NA	CASSPRGDNEQFF	TGTGCCAGCTCACCCAGGGGGGACAATGAGCAGTTCTTC
TRBV4-2	TRBJ1-1	few	TRBD1	CASSPRTGGYTEAFF	TGTGCCAGCAGCCCCAGGACAGGGGGTTACACTGAAGCTTTCTTT
TRBV7-6	TRBJ2-3	NA	TRBD2	CASSLGVAGGLMDTQYF	TGTGCCAGCAGCTTAGGGGTAGCGGGGGGGCTCATGGATACGCAGTATTTT
TRBV5-1	TRBJ2-1	NA	TRBD2	CASSPSSGGANEQFF	TGCGCCAGCAGCCCTTCTAGCGGGGGGGCCAATGAGCAGTTCTTC
TRBV28	TRBJ2-7	NA	NA	CASSFPHTYEQYF	TGTGCCAGCAGTTTTCCTCACACCTACGAGCAGTACTTC
TRBV10-3	TRBJ2-3	NA	NA	CAISESGEGSPPTDTQYF	TGTGCCATCAGTGAGTCGGGCGAAGGATCACCCCCGACAGATACGCAGTATTTT
TRBV28	TRBJ1-2	NA	TRBD1	CASSAGQNYGYTF	TGTGCCAGCAGTGCGGGACAGAACTATGGCTACACCTTC
TRBV18	TRBJ1-5	NA	NA	CASSHRGNQPQHF	TGTGCCAGCTCACACAGGGGCAATCAGCCCCAGCATTTT
TRBV5-1	TRBJ1-4	NA	NA	CASSLSGGDEKLFF	TGCGCCAGCAGCTTGAGTGGCGGTGATGAAAAACTGTTTTTT
TRBV7-2	TRBJ1-2	few	NA	CASSLAGGLSGYTF	TGTGCCAGCAGCTTAGCGGGAGGTCTGTCGGGCTACACCTTC
TRBV5-1	TRBJ2-1	NA	NA	CASSWWSSYNEQFF	TGCGCCAGCAGCTGGTGGAGCTCCTACAATGAGCAGTTCTTC
TRBV5-1	TRBJ1-6	NA	TRBD1	CASSPDRVDSPLHF	TGCGCCAGCAGCCCAGACAGGGTTGATTCACCCCTCCACTTT
TRBV7-2	TRBJ1-2	NA	NA	CASSLLLQGDGYTF	TGTGCCAGCAGCTTATTACTACAAGGTGATGGCTACACCTTC
TRBV18	TRBJ1-3	once	NA	CASSPMDSSSGNTIYF	TGTGCCAGCTCACCAATGGACAGTTCCTCTGGAAACACCATATATTTT
TRBV10-3	TRBJ2-7	NA	TRBD1	CAISATDRVDEQYF	TGTGCCATCAGTGCTACGGACAGGGTCGACGAGCAGTACTTC
TRBV19	TRBJ1-2	NA	TRBD1	CASSIDPTGLGGYTF	TGTGCCAGTAGTATAGATCCGACAGGGCTTGGAGGCTACACCTTC
TRBV6-4	TRBJ2-2	few	TRBD1	CASSDGTVNTGELFF	TGTGCCAGCAGTGACGGGACAGTCAACACCGGGGAGCTGTTTTTT
TRBV13	TRBJ2-1	NA	TRBD1	CATEPGQLSNEQFF	TGTGCCACCGAGCCGGGACAGTTATCCAATGAGCAGTTCTTC
TRBV5-1	TRBJ2-5	NA	NA	CASSLTTKETQYF	TGCGCCAGCAGCTTGACAACCAAAGAGACCCAGTACTTC
TRBV10-3	TRBJ2-1	NA	TRBD2	CATTPAGGYNEQFF	TGTGCCACCACCCCAGCGGGGGGATACAATGAGCAGTTCTTC
TRBV6-5	TRBJ2-5	NA	NA	CASSPIQRETQYF	TGTGCCAGCAGCCCCATCCAACGGGAGACCCAGTACTTC
TRBV4-1	TRBJ2-3	NA	TRBD1	CASSRAQGASSDTQYF	TGCGCCAGCAGCCGCGCACAGGGGGCATCTTCCGATACGCAGTATTTT
TRBV6-6	TRBJ2-3	few	TRBD2	CASSSGGGVRDTQYF	TGTGCCAGCAGTTCCGGCGGGGGGGTTAGAGATACGCAGTATTTT
TRBV6-1	TRBJ1-2	NA	NA	CASSVGGLPPNYGYTF	TGTGCCAGCAGTGTGGGAGGTTTGCCTCCTAACTATGGCTACACCTTC
TRBV5-1	TRBJ2-5	NA	TRBD2	CASSLTSGGMYQETQYF	TGCGCCAGCAGTTTGACTAGCGGGGGGATGTACCAAGAGACCCAGTACTTC
TRBV9	TRBJ2-1	NA	TRBD2	CASSPPGLAGGRGNEQFF	TGTGCCAGCAGCCCTCCGGGACTAGCGGGGGGGAGGGGCAATGAGCAGTTCTTC
TRBV7-9	TRBJ2-1	NA	NA	CSSSSNRLSSYNEQFF	TGTTCCAGCAGCTCCAACAGGCTTAGCTCCTACAATGAGCAGTTCTTC
TRBV9	TRBJ1-3	NA	NA	CASSVGQFNSGNTIYF	TGTGCCAGCAGCGTAGGGCAGTTTAACTCTGGAAACACCATATATTTT
TRBV7-9	TRBJ2-7	NA	TRBD1	CSSSPTGTGPSEQYF	TGTTCCAGCAGTCCCACCGGGACAGGGCCCAGCGAGCAGTACTTC
TRBV19	TRBJ1-5	NA	TRBD1	CASSLAGGRLNVGNQPQHF	TGTGCCAGTAGTTTGGCAGGGGGCAGGTTGAATGTGGGCAATCAGCCCCAGCATTTT
TRBV19	TRBJ2-7	NA	TRBD2	CASRMGLAASYEQYF	TGTGCCAGTAGAATGGGGCTAGCGGCTTCCTACGAGCAGTACTTC